One sample yielded the 10 T cell receptor beta chains listed below, sequenced in a study of cytomegalovirus exposure and HLA in healthy donors. Sequenced by immunoSEQ multiplex PCR; TCRdb stores in-frame clones only, minus some. The data contain around 140,000 clones, roughly 89% of them singletons. Sequencing input: PBMCs. Receptors were obtained from a man aged 18-30 years in good health and CMV-seropositive.

The chain is built from TRBV5-5 and TRBJ2-1, with 7 nucleotides matching TRBD2. V was pared by 0 bases and J by 10 bases, with 13 bases of the junction left unmatched. This CDR3 comprises 16 residues. From germline, CDR1 is SGHKS and CDR2 YYEKEE (reference sequence). In nucleotides, the CDR3 is TGTGCCAGCAGCTTGGCGGTGGGACTACAAGATTTGGAGCAGTTCTTC. Encoded protein: CASSLAVGLQDLEQFF.

The chain is built from TRBV7-8 and TRBJ1-1; tentative D call: TRBD1 (6 bases). The V gene's germline CDR1 is SGHVS and CDR2 FQNEAQ. The CDR3 consists of 17 residues. Trimming removed 1 base from V and 0 bases from J, with 15 bases in between. The CDR3 here is CASSLVAGATMNTEAFF. The DNA for the CDR3 is TGTGCCAGCAGCTTAGTGGCAGGGGCGACTATGAACACTGAAGCTTTCTTT.

The J gene is TRBJ1-2, the V gene TRBV6-1; 7 nucleotides agree with TRBD1. CDR3 length equals 15 residues. V dropped 7 bases and J dropped 3; count of bases not matched to a gene: 11. Germline V gene lookup returns CDR1 MNHNS and CDR2 SASEGT. CDR3 in DNA: TGTGCCAGCAAGCCTGTAGGGGACAGAGACTATGGCTACACCTTC. Its protein is CASKPVGDRDYGYTF.

The genes are TRBV30 and TRBJ2-7; D is possibly TRBD1 (5 bases). Germline values: CDR1 GTSNPN, CDR2 SVGIG (reference sequence). CDR3 length: 16 amino acids. The V end lost 2 bases, the J end lost 1 base, and 18 bases lay between the germline ends. CDR3 residues: CAWSSFTTEFSYEQYF. The CDR3 coding sequence is TGTGCCTGGAGTTCATTTACGACAGAATTTTCCTACGAGCAGTACTTC.

The table lists this clone with a few counts. The rearrangement links TRBV6-5 to TRBJ1-5; tentatively, D is TRBD1 (6 bases). Germline loops: CDR1 MNHEY, CDR2 SVGAGI. The CDR3 has 15 residues. Trimming cost V 5 bases and J 0 bases, with 11 bases left between them. CDR3 residues: CASSPGQASNQPQHF. The CDR3 bases are TGTGCCAGCAGTCCGGGACAAGCTAGCAATCAGCCCCAGCATTTT.

The chain uses TRBV7-9 and TRBJ1-2; D not resolved. The CDR3 is made up of 14 amino acids. Germline V CDR1 and CDR2: SEHNR, FQNEAQ (reference sequence). The V gene lost 5 bases and the J gene lost 2 bases, with 12 bases spanning the gap. The CDR3 sequence: CASSLESSNYGYTF. The CDR3 nucleotides read TGTGCCAGCAGCCTGGAGTCCAGCAACTATGGCTACACCTTC.

The V gene is TRBV6-6, the J gene TRBJ2-7; TRBD2 matches 8 bases. This CDR3 comprises 14 residues. Per germline, CDR1 MNHNY and CDR2 SVGAGI (reference sequence). J was trimmed by 1 base and V by 6 bases; bases with no gene match: 5. Here the CDR3 reads CASRSGGQSYEQYF. The CDR3 DNA sequence: TGTGCCAGCAGATCGGGGGGGCAGTCCTACGAGCAGTACTTC.

V usage is TRBV11-2 and J usage is TRBJ2-5, with 13 bases fitting TRBD2. The CDR3 consists of 19 residues. Germline V gives CDR1 SGHAT, CDR2 FQNNGV. The junction had 9 bases not matched to a gene; V was cut back by 0 bases and J by 2 bases. This CDR3 is CASSLDALPGLAGQETQYF. As DNA, the CDR3 is TGTGCCAGCAGCTTAGACGCTTTACCGGGACTAGCGGGACAAGAGACCCAGTACTTC.

V gene TRBV9 combines with J gene TRBJ1-5; no clear D. The germline CDR1 and CDR2 sequences are SGDLS and YYNGEE. V lost 2 bases and J lost 0, with 6 bases in between. CDR3 length equals 14 residues. The CDR3 DNA is TGTGCCAGCAGCGTTTCCGGTAGCAATCAGCCCCAGCATTTT. Protein sequence: CASSVSGSNQPQHF.

V is TRBV27 and J is TRBJ1-4; possibly TRBD1 for D (5 bases). CDR1 is MNHEY and CDR2 is SMNVEV in the germline V gene (reference sequence). V lost 5 bases, J lost 8 bases, and 15 bases lay in between. This CDR3 region has 14 residues. The CDR3 protein is CASSPQGLEEKLFF. For the CDR3, the DNA is TGTGCCAGCAGTCCCCAGGGCCTAGAGGAAAAACTGTTTTTT.